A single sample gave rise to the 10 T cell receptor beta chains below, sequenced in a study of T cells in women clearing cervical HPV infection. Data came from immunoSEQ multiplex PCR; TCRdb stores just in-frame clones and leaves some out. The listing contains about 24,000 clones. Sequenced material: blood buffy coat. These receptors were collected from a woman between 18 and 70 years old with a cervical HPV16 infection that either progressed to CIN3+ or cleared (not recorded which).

The sequenced CDR3 bases are TGTGCCAGTACCTCGGGGGTCGGGTACGAG. This sequence encodes CASTSGVGYE. The CDR3 as a whole reads CASTSGVGYEQYF. The V and J genes are TRBV19 and TRBJ2-7, with TRBD2 as a possible D gene (6 bases). The CDR3 end falls 3 residues outside the read, so it is completed with the germline J gene. The germline gives CDR1 LNHDA, CDR2 SQIVND (reference sequence). Trimming took off 7 bases at V and 4 bases at J, with 14 bases between the two ends. There are 13 residues in the CDR3.

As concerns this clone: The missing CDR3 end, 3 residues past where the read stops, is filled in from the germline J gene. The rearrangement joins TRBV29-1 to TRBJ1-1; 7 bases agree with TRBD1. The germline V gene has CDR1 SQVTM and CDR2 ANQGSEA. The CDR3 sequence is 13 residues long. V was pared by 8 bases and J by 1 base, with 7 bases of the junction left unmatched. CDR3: CSFGDRANTEAFF. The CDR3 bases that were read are TGCAGCTTCGGAGACAGGGCGAACACTGAA.

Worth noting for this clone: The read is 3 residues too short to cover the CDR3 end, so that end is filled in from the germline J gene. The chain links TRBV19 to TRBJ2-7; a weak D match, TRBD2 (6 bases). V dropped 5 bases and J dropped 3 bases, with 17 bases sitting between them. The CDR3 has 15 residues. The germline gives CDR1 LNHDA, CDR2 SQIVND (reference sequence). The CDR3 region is CASSVARDWSYEQYF. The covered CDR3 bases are TGTGCCAGTAGTGTCGCCCGGGACTGGAGCTACGAG.

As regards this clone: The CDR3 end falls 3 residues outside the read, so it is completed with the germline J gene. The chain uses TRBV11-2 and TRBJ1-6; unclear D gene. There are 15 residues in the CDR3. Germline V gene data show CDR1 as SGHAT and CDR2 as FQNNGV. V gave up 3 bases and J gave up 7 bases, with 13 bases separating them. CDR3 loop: CASSFGEVANSPLHF. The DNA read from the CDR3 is TGTGCCAGCAGCTTTGGTGAGGTTGCAAATTCACCC.

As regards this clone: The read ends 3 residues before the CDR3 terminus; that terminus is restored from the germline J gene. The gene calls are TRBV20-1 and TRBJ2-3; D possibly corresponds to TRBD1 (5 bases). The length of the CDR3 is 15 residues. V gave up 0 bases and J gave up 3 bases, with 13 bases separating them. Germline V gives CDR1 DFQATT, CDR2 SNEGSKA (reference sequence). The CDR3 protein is CSARDWPGRTDTQYF. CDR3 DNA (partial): TGCAGTGCTAGAGATTGGCCAGGGCGGACAGATACG.

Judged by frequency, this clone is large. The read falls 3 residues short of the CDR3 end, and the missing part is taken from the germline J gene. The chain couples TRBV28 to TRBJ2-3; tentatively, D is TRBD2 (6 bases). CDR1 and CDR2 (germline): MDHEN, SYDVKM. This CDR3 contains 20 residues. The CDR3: CASSSTGERASTHLIETQYF. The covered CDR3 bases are TGTGCCAGCAGTTCGACGGGGGAGAGGGCTAGTACCCATCTCATAGAGACG.

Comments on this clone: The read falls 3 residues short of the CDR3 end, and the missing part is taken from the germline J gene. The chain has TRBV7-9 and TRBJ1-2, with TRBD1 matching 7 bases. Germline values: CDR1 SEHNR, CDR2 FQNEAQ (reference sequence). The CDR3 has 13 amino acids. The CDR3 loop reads CASSWDSDYDYTF. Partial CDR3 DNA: TGTGCCAGCAGCTGGGACAGCGATTACGAC.

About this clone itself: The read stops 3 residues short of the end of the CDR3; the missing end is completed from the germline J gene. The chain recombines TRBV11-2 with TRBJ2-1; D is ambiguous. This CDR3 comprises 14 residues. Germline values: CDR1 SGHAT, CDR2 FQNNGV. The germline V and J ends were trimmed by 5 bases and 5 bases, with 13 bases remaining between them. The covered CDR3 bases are TGTGCCAGCAGCCGAGACAACGCTAACAATGAG. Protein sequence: CASSRDNANNE. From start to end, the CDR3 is CASSRDNANNEQFF.

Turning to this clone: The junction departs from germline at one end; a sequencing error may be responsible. Partial CDR3 DNA: TGTGCTAGCAGCCGGACTAGCGGCTACAATGAG. It specifies CASSRTSGYNE. The CDR3 in full is CASSRTSGYNEQFF. V usage is TRBV7-7 and J usage is TRBJ2-1; 10 bases are shared with TRBD2. The CDR3 end falls 3 residues outside the read, so it is completed with the germline J gene. The CDR3 loop spans 14 amino acids. Germline assignment: CDR1 SSHAT and CDR2 FNYEAQ (reference sequence).

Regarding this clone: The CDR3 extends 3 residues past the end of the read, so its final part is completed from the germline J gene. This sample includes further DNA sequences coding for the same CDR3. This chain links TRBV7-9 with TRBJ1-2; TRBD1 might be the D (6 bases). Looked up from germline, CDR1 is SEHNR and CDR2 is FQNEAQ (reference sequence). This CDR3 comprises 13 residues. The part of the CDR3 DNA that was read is TGTGCCAGCAGCCAAACCACAGGGATCGGC. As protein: CASSQTTGIG. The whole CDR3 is CASSQTTGIGYTF. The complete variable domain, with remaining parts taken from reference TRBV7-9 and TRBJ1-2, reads DTGVSQNPRHKITKRGQNVTFRCDPISEHNRLYWYRQTLGQGPEFLTYFQNEAQLEKSRLLSDRFSAERPKGSFSTLEIQRTEQGDSAMYLCASSQTTGIGYTFGSGTRLTVV.